These T cell receptor beta chains were read from a single sample in a study of identical twins. Each CDR3 protein is one row after TCRdb ran MiXCR on the 5' RACE reads. The profile shows roughly 770,000 distinct CDR3 sequences, about 20% of them singletons. The same sample was also used in a study of T cells expressing NK-cell markers.

Sequencing input: PBMCs. Receptors were obtained from a woman between 18 and 29 years old in good health. CDR3s leave out the opening cysteine and the closing phenylalanine or tryptophan. Some rows mark clone size as missing; the rest say once, few, many or name a class of expanded clone.

v_call	clone_size	j_call	cdr3_aa
TRBV6-2/TRBV6-3	few	TRBJ2-1	ASSLSLSGSRYNEQF
TRBV12-3/TRBV12-4	few	TRBJ2-1	ASLRTDDNEQF
TRBV12-3/TRBV12-4	.	TRBJ2-7	ASSLVSGQGVYEQY
TRBV6-5	few	TRBJ2-2	ASSYSSLGTGELF
TRBV12-3/TRBV12-4	many	TRBJ2-5	ASSHRETQY
TRBV7-9	few	TRBJ2-3	ASSLVTAGADTQY
TRBV28	.	TRBJ2-1	ASSRGDSSYNEQF
TRBV20-1	.	TRBJ2-1	SAKTRAIYNEQF
TRBV20-1	.	TRBJ2-3	SARASGTDTQY
TRBV10-2	.	TRBJ2-1	ASSGGLRGADNEQF
TRBV29-1	few	TRBJ2-1	SAERGTGGNEQF
TRBV5-1	.	TRBJ2-5	ASSLAFGAINSGQETQY
TRBV6-2/TRBV6-3	many	TRBJ2-7	ASSYGQVYEQY
TRBV6-2/TRBV6-3	.	TRBJ2-1	ASTRVGGSNEQF
TRBV30	few	TRBJ2-3	AWSTSGSTQY
TRBV18	.	TRBJ2-1	ASSPHREGEQF
TRBV9	.	TRBJ2-1	ASSVVAGDYGEQF
TRBV18	few	TRBJ2-6	ASSPRQGWTSGANVLT
TRBV6-1	few	TRBJ1-3	ASTQGTSEDTIY
TRBV9	.	TRBJ1-6	ASSVEVRSPLH
TRBV10-3	.	TRBJ1-5	AIQDYSNQPQH
TRBV20-1	.	TRBJ2-5	SARLDPGPQY
TRBV2	.	TRBJ2-1	ASSGYPYNEQF
TRBV5-1	few	TRBJ2-7	ASSESTTSYEQY
TRBV15	few	TRBJ1-4	ATSRPPGTANEKLF
TRBV30	.	TRBJ2-6	AWSVGRSGANVLT
TRBV12-3/TRBV12-4	many	TRBJ1-2	ASSFTATLSYGYT
TRBV7-7	few	TRBJ2-1	ASSMGTSGLYNEQF